This T cell receptor (beta chain) emerged from a study of blood T cell repertoires in COVID-19. Study overall: COVID-19 samples collected from the United States, Italy and Spain covered acute and convalescent phases. T cells, B-cell-depleted T cells, or PBMCs supplied cDNA or gDNA.

CDR3 length: 14 residues. Germline CDR1 is SGHAT and CDR2 is FQNNGV. V shed 3 bases and J shed 2 bases, with 9 bases lying between them. Only in-frame clones appear in the TCRdb table, and some are missing; sequencing was by immunoSEQ multiplex PCR. This sample has 75,000 to 95,000 clones, with over 70% found just once. This sequence originates from a human donor in a cohort sampled during active COVID-19. The gene calls are TRBV11-2 and TRBJ2-3; a weak D match, TRBD2 (5 bases). The sample taken for sequencing was peripheral blood. CDR3 amino acids: CASSLSGPTDTQYF. DNA of the CDR3: TGTGCCAGCAGCTTGAGCGGCCCCACAGATACGCAGTATTTT. Looking up the rest from reference TRBV11-2 and TRBJ2-3 gives the full variable domain: EAGVAQSPRYKIIEKRQSVAFWCNPISGHATLYWYQQILGQGPKLLIQFQNNGVVDDSQLPKDRFSAERLKGVDSTLKIQPAKLEDSAVYLCASSLSGPTDTQYFGPGTRLTVL.